A single sample is the source of the 28 T cell receptor beta chains below, sequenced in a study of cytomegalovirus exposure and HLA in healthy donors. The study ran its PCR with 60 Vbeta and 13 Jbeta primers. Assay: immunoSEQ multiplex PCR; the TCRdb copy retains only in-frame clones and omits some. The sample shows 90,000 or so clones, under 80% of them seen only once. Sequencing input: PBMCs. These receptors were collected from a boy younger than 18 in good health and CMV-seronegative.

The V gene is TRBV4-1, the J gene TRBJ1-3, with 8 nucleotides matching TRBD1. The CDR3 length is 16 residues. Germline CDR1 is MGHRA and CDR2 is YSYEKL. Trimming cost V 7 bases and J 0 bases; bases outside gene matches: 8. CDR3 sequence: CASTSGDRGSGNTIYF. Here the CDR3 DNA reads TGCGCCAGCACCAGCGGAGACAGGGGCTCTGGAAACACCATATATTTT.

This chain uses TRBV2 with TRBJ2-1, with D possibly matching TRBD1 (6 bases). The CDR3 extends over 15 amino acids. Germline CDR1 and CDR2: SNHLY and FYNNEI. The V end lost 6 bases, the J end lost 8 bases, and 20 bases lay between the germline ends. CDR3 sequence reads: CASSDYRVGFDEQFF. Here the CDR3 DNA reads TGTGCCAGCAGCGACTACAGGGTGGGGTTCGATGAGCAGTTCTTC.

The rearrangement links TRBV2 to TRBJ2-7, with 10 bases fitting TRBD1. Germline values: CDR1 SNHLY, CDR2 FYNNEI. The CDR3 is 18 amino acids. Unmatched junction bases numbered 17, after V lost 7 bases and J lost 2 bases. The DNA for the CDR3 is TGTGCCAGCAAGGGCCCGTCCTCGGGACAGGGGCTAGCCTACGAGCAGTACTTC. Amino acids: CASKGPSSGQGLAYEQYF.

The chain joins TRBV27 to TRBJ1-5; possibly TRBD1 for D (5 bases). Germline CDR1 is MNHEY and CDR2 is SMNVEV (reference sequence). This CDR3 spans 14 amino acids. V was shortened by 6 bases and J by 6 bases, with 15 bases between the two germline ends. CDR3 DNA: TGTGCCAGCAGCGATTTGGGGGGTGGTCAGCCCCAGCATTTT. Its translation: CASSDLGGGQPQHF.

In this sample, this clone turned up a few times. The gene calls are TRBV30 and TRBJ2-3, with TRBD1 identical over 9 bases. Trimming at V came to 0 bases and at J to 1 base, leaving 5 bases not matched to a gene. The CDR3 sequence is 16 residues long. CDR1 is GTSNPN, CDR2 SVGIG, per germline (reference sequence). The CDR3 coding sequence is TGTGCCTGGAGTGTAGACAGGGGGTTGGGCACAGATACGCAGTATTTT. Its translation is CAWSVDRGLGTDTQYF.

This rearrangement joins TRBV1 to TRBJ2-1; the table names TRBD2, a call not compared with the DNA. TRBV1 is assigned pseudogene status. The CDR3 runs to 14 residues. The chain's CDR3 is CTSRQVLPYNEQFF. In DNA, the CDR3 is TGCACCAGCAGGCAAGTACTACCCTACAATGAGCAGTTCTTC.

The CDR3, as DNA: TGTGCCAGCAGCTTAATGGGACAGGCCTACAATGAGCAGTTCTTC. This translates into CASSLMGQAYNEQFF. The chain carries TRBV7-2 and TRBJ2-1; 8 bases are a match to TRBD1. The V and J ends lost 2 bases and 2 bases, in that order; junction bases with no gene match: 2. The CDR3 is 15 residues long. Per the germline V gene, CDR1 is SGHTA and CDR2 is FQGNSA.

The gene calls are TRBV30 and TRBJ1-2; maybe TRBD1 (5 bases). Trimming pared 2 bases from V and 4 bases from J, leaving 17 bases between. The CDR3 runs to 15 residues. Germline V lookup: CDR1 GTSNPN, CDR2 SVGIG (reference sequence). In DNA form, the CDR3 reads TGTGCCTGGAGTTTCCAGGGTGTGGGTGTCTATGGCTACACCTTC. Its protein is CAWSFQGVGVYGYTF. The complete variable domain, with remaining parts taken from reference TRBV30 and TRBJ1-2, reads SQTIHQWPATLVQPVGSPLSLECTVEGTSNPNLYWYRQAAGRGLQLLFYSVGIGQISSEVPQNLSASRPQDRQFILSSKKLLLSDSGFYLCAWSFQGVGVYGYTFGSGTRLTVV.

This clone was seen once. The chain uses TRBV15 and TRBJ1-2; D is perhaps TRBD1 (5 bases). V lost 5 bases and J lost 6, with 13 bases in between. Germline CDR1 is LNHNV and CDR2 is YYDKDF (reference sequence). The CDR3 has 13 residues. The CDR3 DNA reads TGTGCCACCAGCGGTCCAAGGGGCAATGGCTACACCTTC. Translated, it gives CATSGPRGNGYTF.

V is TRBV19 and J is TRBJ2-2; TRBD2 agrees at 7 bases. Germline CDR1 and CDR2: LNHDA and SQIVND (reference sequence). The CDR3 covers 13 residues. V trimming: 3 bases; J trimming: 5 bases; junction bases outside the gene matches: 0. CDR3 coding DNA: TGTGCCAGTAGTATGGGGGGGACCGGGGAGCTGTTTTTT. Amino acid sequence: CASSMGGTGELFF. Supplemented by reference TRBV19 and TRBJ2-2, the full variable domain reads DGGITQSPKYLFRKEGQNVTLSCEQNLNHDAMYWYRQDPGQGLRLIYYSQIVNDFQKGDIAEGYSVSREKKESFPLTVTSAQKNPTAFYLCASSMGGTGELFFGEGSRLTVL.

This clone has only a few counts. V usage is TRBV5-1 and J usage is TRBJ1-1, with D possibly TRBD1 on 6 matching bases. Germline lookup yields CDR1 SGHRS and CDR2 YFSETQ. Trimming removed 6 bases from V and 0 bases from J, with 12 bases in between. CDR3 size: 14 residues. Written as DNA, the CDR3 is TGCGCCAGCACTACTGGACAGATGAACACTGAAGCTTTCTTT. This sequence encodes CASTTGQMNTEAFF.

The gene calls are TRBV2 and TRBJ2-5; maybe TRBD1 (6 bases). The CDR3 loop spans 14 amino acids. Germline lookup yields CDR1 SNHLY and CDR2 FYNNEI. V gave up 6 bases and J gave up 5 bases, with 16 bases separating them. The DNA for the CDR3 is TGTGCCAGCAGGCCGGACAGTCAAGGGGAGACCCAGTACTTC. Translating gives CASRPDSQGETQYF. The whole variable domain, remainder taken from reference TRBV2 and TRBJ2-5, is EPEVTQTPSHQVTQMGQEVILRCVPISNHLYFYWYRQILGQKVEFLVSFYNNEISEKSEIFDDQFSVERPDGSNFTLKIRSTKLEDSAMYFCASRPDSQGETQYFGPGTRLLVL.

V and J are TRBV28 and TRBJ2-7; 7 bases fit TRBD1. Germline V lookup: CDR1 MDHEN, CDR2 SYDVKM. Trimming removed 2 bases from V and 3 bases from J; junction bases left unmatched: 4. This CDR3 has 14 amino acids. CDR3 residues: CASSLADRSYEQYF. DNA of the CDR3: TGTGCCAGCAGTTTAGCGGACAGGAGCTACGAGCAGTACTTC.

In its sample, this clone was seen a few times. The chain carries TRBV6-1 and TRBJ2-5, with TRBD1 matching over 7 bases. The CDR3 is 17 amino acids. The ends lost 2 bases at V and 4 bases at J; junction bases unmatched: 13. Germline CDR1 reads MNHNS; CDR2 reads SASEGT. In DNA, the CDR3 is TGTGCCAGCAGTGAATTTTCAGGGGGTTATCAGGGAGAGACCCAGTACTTC. Residues: CASSEFSGGYQGETQYF.

J is TRBJ1-2 and V is TRBV6-1, with 7 positions matching TRBD1. CDR1 is MNHNS, CDR2 SASEGT, per germline. V gave up 6 bases and J gave up 4 bases; unmatched junction bases: 8. The CDR3 contains 14 residues. The CDR3 region is CASRRRDSPYGYTF. CDR3 in DNA: TGTGCCAGCAGGCGACGGGACAGCCCCTATGGCTACACCTTC.

The chain links TRBV7-9 to TRBJ2-3; a possible D gene is TRBD2 (5 bases). Germline CDR1 reads SEHNR; CDR2 reads FQNEAQ (reference sequence). V lost 3 bases and J lost 0, with 10 bases in between. This CDR3 is 15 amino acids long. CDR3: CASSFGLASTDTQYF. Here the CDR3 DNA reads TGTGCCAGCAGCTTCGGACTTGCTAGCACAGATACGCAGTATTTT.

CDR3 nucleotides: TGCAGTGCTAGACTGAGCTACGAGCAGTACTTC. It translates to CSARLSYEQYF. The chain uses TRBV20-1 and TRBJ2-7; no reliable D call. Per the germline V gene, CDR1 is DFQATT and CDR2 is SNEGSKA (reference sequence). The CDR3 spans 11 residues. V was clipped by 2 bases and J by 3 bases, with 5 bases between them.

The chain combines TRBV7-6 with TRBJ2-7; 11 positions agree with TRBD1. V shed 3 bases and J 5 bases; nucleotides not matched to a gene: 6. CDR1 and CDR2 (germline): SGHVS, FNYEAQ. There are 15 residues in the CDR3. The CDR3 coding sequence is TGTGCCAGCAGCTTCCGGGACAGGGGGTCCCACGAGCAGTACTTC. Its translation is CASSFRDRGSHEQYF.

This clone was found a few times. V and J are TRBV5-1 and TRBJ1-1; 7 bases are a match to TRBD1. Germline V lookup: CDR1 SGHRS, CDR2 YFSETQ. CDR3 length: 14 residues. V gave up 4 bases and J gave up 6 bases; unmatched junction bases: 9. Here the CDR3 reads CASSVGTVPPEAFF. CDR3 nucleotide sequence: TGCGCCAGCAGCGTAGGGACAGTCCCGCCTGAAGCTTTCTTT.

The J gene is TRBJ1-2, the V gene TRBV27, with D possibly being TRBD1 (5 bases). CDR3 length: 12 amino acids. Trimming took 5 bases from V and 8 from J, leaving 12 bases between them. Germline V gene lookup returns CDR1 MNHEY and CDR2 SMNVEV (reference sequence). The CDR3 DNA follows: TGTGCCAGCAGTCCCCGGGGGGACGGCTACACCTTC. It specifies CASSPRGDGYTF.

The V and J genes are TRBV7-3 and TRBJ2-1; 8 bases are a match to TRBD2. The CDR3 extends over 16 amino acids. Looked up from germline, CDR1 is SGHTA and CDR2 is FQGTGA. Unmatched junction bases numbered 13, after V lost 5 bases and J lost 7 bases. This CDR3 reads CASSGSGTRRMNEQFF. CDR3 bases: TGTGCCAGCAGCGGCTCCGGGACTAGGAGAATGAATGAGCAGTTCTTC.

The chain combines TRBV9 with TRBJ1-1, with TRBD1 matching 9 bases. V lost 3 bases and J lost 5; bases outside the gene matches: 8. The CDR3 covers 15 residues. Germline values: CDR1 SGDLS, CDR2 YYNGEE. CDR3 in DNA: TGTGCCAGCAGCGCAACAGGGGGCGGGAGGACTGAAGCTTTCTTT. Protein sequence: CASSATGGGRTEAFF. Full variable domain (rest looked up from reference TRBV9 and TRBJ1-1): DSGVTQTPKHLITATGQRVTLRCSPRSGDLSVYWYQQSLDQGLQFLIQYYNGEERAKGNILERFSAQQFPDLHSELNLSSLELGDSALYFCASSATGGGRTEAFFGQGTRLTVV.

The chain employs TRBV15 and TRBJ1-2; D is unresolved. V was pared by 0 bases and J by 4 bases, with 12 bases between. This CDR3 comprises 15 residues. Germline V gene data show CDR1 as LNHNV and CDR2 as YYDKDF (reference sequence). The CDR3 DNA reads TGTGCCACCAGCAGAGATCTTACGCAGGCCTATGGCTACACCTTC. This codes for CATSRDLTQAYGYTF.

The chain's CDR3 is CASSQDATHYGEQFF. Written as DNA, the CDR3 is TGCGCCAGCAGCCAAGACGCGACGCACTACGGGGAGCAGTTCTTC. V is TRBV4-1 and J is TRBJ2-1; D is unclear. The CDR3 contains 15 residues. The V and J ends lost 0 bases and 10 bases respectively, with 16 bases between them. The V gene's germline CDR1 is MGHRA and CDR2 YSYEKL.

The CDR3 coding sequence is TGTGCCAGCAGCCCGGGAGAGGGGAATGAAAAACTGTTTTTT. This sequence encodes CASSPGEGNEKLFF. The chain recombines TRBV5-6 with TRBJ1-4, with D perhaps TRBD1 (5 bases). The V and J ends lost 4 bases and 5 bases respectively, with 12 bases between them. Per the germline V gene, CDR1 is SGHDT and CDR2 is YYEEEE. This CDR3 comprises 14 residues.

In DNA, the CDR3 is TGTGCCAGCAGTCCCCACCCCGGACTTGCCTACGAGCAGTACTTC. Its protein product is CASSPHPGLAYEQYF. This chain joins TRBV27 and TRBJ2-7; D possibly corresponds to TRBD2 (5 bases). Germline CDR1 reads MNHEY; CDR2 reads SMNVEV (reference sequence). This CDR3 contains 15 residues. With 5 bases removed from V and 2 bases from J, the gap between germline ends came to 16 bases.

The rearrangement uses TRBV7-3 and TRBJ2-1, with TRBD2 identical over 8 bases. Germline V lookup: CDR1 SGHTA, CDR2 FQGTGA. V lost 5 bases to trimming and J lost 6 bases; unmatched junction nucleotides: 6. There are 14 residues in the CDR3. In DNA form, the CDR3 reads TGTGCCAGCAGCCCAAGTCTAGCGGGCAATGAGCAGTTCTTC. Translation gives CASSPSLAGNEQFF.

The chain links TRBV28 to TRBJ1-4; D is unresolved. Germline V gives CDR1 MDHEN, CDR2 SYDVKM. The CDR3 spans 15 residues. Between the trimmed V and J ends, which lost 5 bases and 6 bases, there was a span of 16 bases. The CDR3 loop reads CASSADFISHEKLFF. Here the CDR3 DNA reads TGTGCCAGCAGTGCCGACTTTATCTCACATGAAAAACTGTTTTTT.